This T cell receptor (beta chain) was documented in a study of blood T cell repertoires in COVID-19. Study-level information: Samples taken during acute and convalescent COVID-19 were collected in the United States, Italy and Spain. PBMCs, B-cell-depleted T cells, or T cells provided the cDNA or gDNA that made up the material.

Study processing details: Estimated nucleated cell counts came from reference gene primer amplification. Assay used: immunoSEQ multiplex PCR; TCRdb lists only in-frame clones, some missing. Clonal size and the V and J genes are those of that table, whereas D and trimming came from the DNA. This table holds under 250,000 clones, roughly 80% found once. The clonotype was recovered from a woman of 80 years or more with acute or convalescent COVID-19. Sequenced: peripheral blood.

The CDR3 loop is CASSEYGGRGSTEAFF. The DNA of the CDR3 is TGTGCCAGCAGTGAATACGGAGGGCGCGGCTCCACTGAAGCTTTCTTT. The rearrangement links TRBV25-1 to TRBJ1-1; no firm D call. Germline CDR1 reads MGHDK; CDR2 reads SYGVNS. Deletions cut 0 bases from V and 4 bases from J, with 15 bases between. The CDR3 is 16 amino acids.